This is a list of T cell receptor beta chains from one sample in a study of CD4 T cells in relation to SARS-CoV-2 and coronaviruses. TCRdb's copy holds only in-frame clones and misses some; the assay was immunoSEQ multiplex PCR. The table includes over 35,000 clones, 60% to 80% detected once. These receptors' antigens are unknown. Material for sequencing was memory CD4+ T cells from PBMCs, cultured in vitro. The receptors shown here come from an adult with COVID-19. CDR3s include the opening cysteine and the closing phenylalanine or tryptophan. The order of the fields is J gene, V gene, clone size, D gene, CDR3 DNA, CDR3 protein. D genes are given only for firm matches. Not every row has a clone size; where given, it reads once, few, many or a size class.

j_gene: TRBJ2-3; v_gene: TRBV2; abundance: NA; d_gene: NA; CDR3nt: TGTGCCAGCAAGGAGGAGGCAGTAACAGATACGCAGTATTTT; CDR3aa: CASKEEAVTDTQYF
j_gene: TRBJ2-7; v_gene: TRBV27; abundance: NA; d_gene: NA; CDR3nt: TGTGCCAGCAGTTTAGGACAGAAGAGCTCCTACGAGCAGTACTTC; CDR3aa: CASSLGQKSSYEQYF
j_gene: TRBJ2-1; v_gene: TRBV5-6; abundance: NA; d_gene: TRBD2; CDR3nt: TGTGCCAGCAGCCCGGGACTAGCGGACAATGAGCAGTTCTTC; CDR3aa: CASSPGLADNEQFF
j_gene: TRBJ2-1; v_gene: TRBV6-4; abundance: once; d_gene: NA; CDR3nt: TGTGCCAGCAGTGACAGGGTTAACAATGAGCAGTTCTTC; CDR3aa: CASSDRVNNEQFF
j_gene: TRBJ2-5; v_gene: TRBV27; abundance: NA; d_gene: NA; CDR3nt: TGTGCCAGCAGTCACAGACAGACCCGGGCCCAGTACTTC; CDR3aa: CASSHRQTRAQYF
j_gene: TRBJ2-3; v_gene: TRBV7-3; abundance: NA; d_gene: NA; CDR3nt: TGTGCCAGCAGCATTCAGCTTAGCACAGATACGCAGTATTTT; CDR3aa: CASSIQLSTDTQYF
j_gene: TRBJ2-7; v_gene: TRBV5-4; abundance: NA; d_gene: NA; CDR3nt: TGTGCCAGCAGCTTGGCCCCGACAGGTTACGAGCAGTACTTC; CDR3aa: CASSLAPTGYEQYF
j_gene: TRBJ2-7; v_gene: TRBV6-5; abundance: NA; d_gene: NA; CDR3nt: TGTGCCAGCAGAACTAGCACCTATTCCTACGAGCAGTACTTC; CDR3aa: CASRTSTYSYEQYF
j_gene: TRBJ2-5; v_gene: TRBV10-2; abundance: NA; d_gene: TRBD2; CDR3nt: TGCGCCAGCAGTAAAGCGGGAGCAGGAGAGACCCAGTACTTC; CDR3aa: CASSKAGAGETQYF
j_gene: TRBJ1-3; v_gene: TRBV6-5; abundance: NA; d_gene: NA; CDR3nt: TGTGCCAGCACCATCGACAGTAACTCTGGAAACACCATATATTTT; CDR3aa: CASTIDSNSGNTIYF
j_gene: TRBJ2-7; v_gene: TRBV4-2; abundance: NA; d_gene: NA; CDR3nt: TGTGCCAGCAGCCAAGATGGATCGGAAACCACCTACGAGCAGTACTTC; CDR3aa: CASSQDGSETTYEQYF
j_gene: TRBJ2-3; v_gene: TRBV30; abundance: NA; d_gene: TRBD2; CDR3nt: TGTGCCTGGGCCCTAGCGGGAGGTACGAATACGCAGTATTTT; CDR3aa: CAWALAGGTNTQYF
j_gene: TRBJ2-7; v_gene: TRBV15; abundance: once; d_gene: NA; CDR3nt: TGTGCCACCAGCAGATACGTCGGCCAGACCTACGAGCAGTACTTC; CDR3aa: CATSRYVGQTYEQYF
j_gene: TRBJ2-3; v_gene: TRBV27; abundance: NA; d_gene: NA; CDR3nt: TGTGCCAGCGCCCTCTTAGGGGACACAGATACGCAGTATTTT; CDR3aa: CASALLGDTDTQYF
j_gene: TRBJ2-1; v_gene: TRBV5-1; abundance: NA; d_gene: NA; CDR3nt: TGCGCCAGCAGCTTCGGGGCGCCTAGCTCCTACAATGAGCAGTTCTTC; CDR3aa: CASSFGAPSSYNEQFF
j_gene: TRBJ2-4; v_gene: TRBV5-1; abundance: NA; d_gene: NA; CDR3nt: TGCGCCAGCAGCTTACTCGGGGGATACCTAAAACAACTAGCCAAAAACATTCAGTACTTC; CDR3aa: CASSLLGGYLKQLAKNIQYF
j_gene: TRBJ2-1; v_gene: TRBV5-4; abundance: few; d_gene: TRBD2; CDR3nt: TGTGCCAGCAGCCCGCCTGGGACTAGCGGGAGACATGAGCAGTTCTTC; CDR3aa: CASSPPGTSGRHEQFF
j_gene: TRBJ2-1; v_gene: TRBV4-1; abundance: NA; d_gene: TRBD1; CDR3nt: TGCGCCAGCCGGGACAGGGCAAACAATGAGCAGTTCTTC; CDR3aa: CASRDRANNEQFF
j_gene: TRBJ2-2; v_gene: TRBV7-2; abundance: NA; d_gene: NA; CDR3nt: TGTGCCAGCAGCCTCATGAGCGGAGCGAACACCGGGGAGCTGTTTTTT; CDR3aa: CASSLMSGANTGELFF
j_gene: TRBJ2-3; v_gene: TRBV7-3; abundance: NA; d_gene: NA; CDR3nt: TGTGCCAGCAGCCAAGGCAGCACAGATACGCAGTATTTT; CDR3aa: CASSQGSTDTQYF
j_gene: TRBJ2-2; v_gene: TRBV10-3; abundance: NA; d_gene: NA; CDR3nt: TGTGCCATCAGTGAGTCGGATAGGGAACACGGGGAGCTGTTTTTT; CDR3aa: CAISESDREHGELFF
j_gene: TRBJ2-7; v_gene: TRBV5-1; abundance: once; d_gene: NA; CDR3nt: TGCGCCAGCACGAACGGGGGTTCCTACGAGCAGTACTTC; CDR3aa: CASTNGGSYEQYF
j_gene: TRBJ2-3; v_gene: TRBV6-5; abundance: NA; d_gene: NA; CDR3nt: TGTGCCAGCAGTTACGGCGGGAGCACAGATACGCAGTATTTT; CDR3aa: CASSYGGSTDTQYF
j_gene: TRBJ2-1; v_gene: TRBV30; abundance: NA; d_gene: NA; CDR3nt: TGTGCCTGGCAAAGAAGGGGGGATTCCTACAATGAGCAGTTCTTC; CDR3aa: CAWQRRGDSYNEQFF
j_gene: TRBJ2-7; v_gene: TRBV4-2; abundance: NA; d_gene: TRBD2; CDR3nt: TGTGCCAGCAGCCAAGCTCGCGGGAGTTACGAGCAGTACTTC; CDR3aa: CASSQARGSYEQYF
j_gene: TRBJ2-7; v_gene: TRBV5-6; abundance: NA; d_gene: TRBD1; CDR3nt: TGTGCCAGCACCACCGAAGGACAGGGCCCCGGGGAGCAGTACTTC; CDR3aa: CASTTEGQGPGEQYF
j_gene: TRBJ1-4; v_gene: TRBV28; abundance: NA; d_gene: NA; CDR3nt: TGTGCCAGCTGCCCTGGGGGTTACGGTAATGAAAAACTGTTTTTT; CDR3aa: CASCPGGYGNEKLFF
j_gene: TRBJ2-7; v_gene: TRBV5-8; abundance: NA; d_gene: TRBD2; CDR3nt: TGTGCCAGCAGCCGGAGCGGGAGTAAGTACGAGCAGTACTTC; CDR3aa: CASSRSGSKYEQYF
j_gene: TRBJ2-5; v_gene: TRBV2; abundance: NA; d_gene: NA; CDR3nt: TGTGCCAGCACCCCTAGACTAGAAGGCGGGGAGACCCAGTACTTC; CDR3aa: CASTPRLEGGETQYF